This T cell receptor beta chain was identified during a study of technical replicates of blood from a handful of donors. This table comes from immunoSEQ multiplex PCR, and its TCRdb copy is limited to in-frame clones, with some not included. The sample lists approximately 87,000 clones; 94% were seen once. The sample taken for sequencing was T cells isolated from PBMCs. The source of this sequence is a human donor in good health.

This CDR3 reads CASSLARTGYYEQYF. In DNA, the CDR3 is TGCGCCAGCAGCTTGGCGCGGACAGGCTACTACGAGCAGTACTTC. This chain joins TRBV5-1 and TRBJ2-7; the match to TRBD1 covers 7 bases. Germline CDR1 and CDR2: SGHRS and YFSETQ. J gave up 3 bases and V 0 bases, and 6 bases lay outside the gene matches. This CDR3 is 15 amino acids long.